This T cell receptor (beta chain) was retrieved from a study of spatial heterogeneity in lung cancer. This CDR3 is built from 15 residues. Germline V gene sequence: CDR1 LGHNA, CDR2 YSLEER. V lost 2 bases, J lost 4 bases, and 1 base stayed unmatched. Relative to its sample, this clonotype is medium-sized. TCRdb itself ran the 5' RACE reads through MiXCR, one entry per CDR3 protein. The sample shows 20,000 to 25,000 distinct CDR3 sequences, under 5.5% of them seen only once. Time point given: sample taken at primary tumor resection. The source is a male donor with early-stage non-small cell lung cancer. The V and J genes are TRBV4-3 and TRBJ2-1; 11 bases are shared with TRBD2. Material: PBMCs, obtained at surgery. CDR3 in amino acids: CASSQIAGGYNEQFF. The DNA for the CDR3 is TGCGCCAGCAGCCAAATAGCGGGAGGGTACAATGAGCAGTTCTTC.